This T cell receptor beta chain was obtained from a study of OX40 agonist ivuxolimab in advanced cancers. Using immunoSEQ multiplex PCR, the repertoire was profiled, and TCRdb retains in-frame clones only, with some absent. The sample records about 33,000 clones, 88% being singletons. The sequence derives from an adult with an advanced solid tumor such as melanoma, head and neck, liver or kidney cancer. Sequencing used CD4+ or CD8+ T cells sorted from blood, obtained in a trial of the OX40 agonist ivuxolimab.

The CDR3 is CASTPRSGGPSYEQYF. As DNA, the CDR3 is TGTGCCAGCACCCCGAGAAGCGGGGGGCCCTCCTACGAGCAGTACTTC. The rearrangement joins TRBV27 to TRBJ2-7, with 9 bases identical to TRBD2. Trimming cost V 7 bases and J 0 bases; bases outside gene matches: 10. The CDR3 is 16 amino acids. Germline CDR1 and CDR2: MNHEY and SMNVEV (reference sequence).